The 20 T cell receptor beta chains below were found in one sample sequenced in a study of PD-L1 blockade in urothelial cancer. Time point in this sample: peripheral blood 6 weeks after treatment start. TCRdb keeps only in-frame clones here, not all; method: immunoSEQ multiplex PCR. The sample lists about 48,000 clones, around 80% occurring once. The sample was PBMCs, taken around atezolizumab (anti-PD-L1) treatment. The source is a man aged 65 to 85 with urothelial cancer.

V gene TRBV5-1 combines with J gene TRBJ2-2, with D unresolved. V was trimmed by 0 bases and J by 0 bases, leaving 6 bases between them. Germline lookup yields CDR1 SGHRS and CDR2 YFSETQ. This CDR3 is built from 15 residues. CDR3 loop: CASSLGAANTGELFF. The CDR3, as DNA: TGCGCCAGCAGCTTGGGGGCCGCGAACACCGGGGAGCTGTTTTTT.

The CDR3 loop is CAWTGVETQYF. The CDR3, as DNA: TGTGCCTGGACCGGGGTTGAGACCCAGTACTTC. This rearrangement joins TRBV30 to TRBJ2-5; D is possibly TRBD2 (5 bases). V was shortened by 4 bases and J by 5 bases, with 8 bases between the two germline ends. Germline lookup yields CDR1 GTSNPN and CDR2 SVGIG (reference sequence). The CDR3 is 11 residues long.

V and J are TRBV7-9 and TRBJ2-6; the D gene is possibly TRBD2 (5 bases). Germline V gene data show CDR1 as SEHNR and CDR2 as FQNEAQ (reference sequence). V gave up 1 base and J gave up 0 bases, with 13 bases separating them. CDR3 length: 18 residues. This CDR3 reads CASSLVVGGRSGANVLTF. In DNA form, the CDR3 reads TGTGCCAGCAGCTTAGTTGTAGGAGGCCGCTCTGGGGCCAACGTCCTGACTTTC.

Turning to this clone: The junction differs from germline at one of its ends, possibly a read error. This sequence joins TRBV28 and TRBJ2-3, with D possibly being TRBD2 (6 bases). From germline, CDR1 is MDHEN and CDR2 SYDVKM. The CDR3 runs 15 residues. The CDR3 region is CNYSFPGESTDTQYF. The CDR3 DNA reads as TGCAACTACTCCTTCCCGGGGGAAAGCACAGATACGCAGTATTTT.

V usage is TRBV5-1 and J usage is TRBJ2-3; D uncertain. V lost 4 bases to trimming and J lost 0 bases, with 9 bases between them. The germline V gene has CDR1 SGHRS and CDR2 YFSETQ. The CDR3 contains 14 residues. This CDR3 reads CASSGRTSTDTQYF. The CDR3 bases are TGCGCCAGCAGCGGGCGAACTAGCACAGATACGCAGTATTTT.

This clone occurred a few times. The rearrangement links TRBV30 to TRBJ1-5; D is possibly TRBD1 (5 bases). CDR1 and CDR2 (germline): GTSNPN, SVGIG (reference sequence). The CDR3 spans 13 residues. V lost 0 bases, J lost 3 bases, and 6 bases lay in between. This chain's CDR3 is CAWSVQDNQPQHF. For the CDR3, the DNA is TGTGCCTGGAGTGTACAGGACAATCAGCCCCAGCATTTT.

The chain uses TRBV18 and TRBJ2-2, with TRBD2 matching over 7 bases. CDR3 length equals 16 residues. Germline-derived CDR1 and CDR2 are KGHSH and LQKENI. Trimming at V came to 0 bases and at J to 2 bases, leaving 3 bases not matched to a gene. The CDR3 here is CASSPPGGLNTGELFF. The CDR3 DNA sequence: TGTGCCAGCTCACCACCCGGGGGACTAAACACCGGGGAGCTGTTTTTT.

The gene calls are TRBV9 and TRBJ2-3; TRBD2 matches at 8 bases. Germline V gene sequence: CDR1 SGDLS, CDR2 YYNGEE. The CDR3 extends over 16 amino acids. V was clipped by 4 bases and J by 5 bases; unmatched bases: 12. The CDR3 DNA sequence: TGTGCCAGCAGCTCTAGCCCAGCGGGAGTGGGAGATACGCAGTATTTT. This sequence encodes CASSSSPAGVGDTQYF.

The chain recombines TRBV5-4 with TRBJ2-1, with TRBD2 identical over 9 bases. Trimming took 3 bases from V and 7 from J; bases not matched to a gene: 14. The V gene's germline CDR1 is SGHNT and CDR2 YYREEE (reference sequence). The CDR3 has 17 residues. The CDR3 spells CASSSGARSGRTNEQFF. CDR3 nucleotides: TGTGCCAGCAGCTCGGGGGCGAGAAGCGGGAGGACAAATGAGCAGTTCTTC.

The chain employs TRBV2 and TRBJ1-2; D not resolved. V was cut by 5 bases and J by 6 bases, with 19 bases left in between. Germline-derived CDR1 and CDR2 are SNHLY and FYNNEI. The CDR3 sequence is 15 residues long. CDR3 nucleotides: TGTGCCAGCAGTCCGGTCCCGTCCCCTATCGATGGCTACACCTTC. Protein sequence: CASSPVPSPIDGYTF.

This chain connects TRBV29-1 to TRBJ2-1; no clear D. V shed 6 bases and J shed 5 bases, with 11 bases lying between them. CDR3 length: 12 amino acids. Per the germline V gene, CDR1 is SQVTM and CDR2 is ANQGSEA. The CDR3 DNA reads TGCAGCGTGGCCGATTCGAACAATGAGCAGTTCTTC. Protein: CSVADSNNEQFF.

Here the CDR3 reads CASSKGRTDTKSNQPQHF. The DNA of the CDR3 is TGTGCCAGTAGTAAAGGCAGGACAGACACAAAGAGTAATCAGCCCCAGCATTTT. The rearrangement joins TRBV19 to TRBJ1-5; D perhaps matches TRBD1 (6 bases). Germline CDR1 and CDR2: LNHDA and SQIVND (reference sequence). The ends were cut back, 4 bases at V and 4 bases at J, with 23 bases in the middle. The CDR3 length is 18 residues.

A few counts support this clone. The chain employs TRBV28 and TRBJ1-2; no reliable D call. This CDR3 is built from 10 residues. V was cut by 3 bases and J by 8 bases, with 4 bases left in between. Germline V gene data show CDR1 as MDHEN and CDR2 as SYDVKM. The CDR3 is CASSFRGYTF. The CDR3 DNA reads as TGTGCCAGCAGTTTCCGGGGCTACACCTTC.

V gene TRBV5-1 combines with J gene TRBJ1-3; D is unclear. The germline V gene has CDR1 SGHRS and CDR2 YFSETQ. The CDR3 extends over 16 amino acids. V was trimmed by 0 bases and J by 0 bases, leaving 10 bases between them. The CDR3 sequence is CASSLDLAASGNTIYF. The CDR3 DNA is TGCGCCAGCAGCTTGGATTTAGCGGCCTCTGGAAACACCATATATTTT.

The CDR3, as DNA: TGTGCCACTACAGGGATGAGCAACACCGGGGAGCTGTTTTTT. Translation gives CATTGMSNTGELFF. This rearrangement joins TRBV19 to TRBJ2-2; a weak D match, TRBD1 (6 bases). CDR3 length: 14 residues. Germline V CDR1 and CDR2: LNHDA, SQIVND (reference sequence). Trimming took 10 bases from V and 2 from J, leaving 14 bases between them.

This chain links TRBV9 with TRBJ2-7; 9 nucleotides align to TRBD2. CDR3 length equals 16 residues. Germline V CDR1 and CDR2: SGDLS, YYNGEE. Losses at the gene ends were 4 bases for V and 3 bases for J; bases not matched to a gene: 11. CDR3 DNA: TGTGCCAGCAGCCTCGGGACTAGCCGCTTGAACTACGAGCAGTACTTC. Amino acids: CASSLGTSRLNYEQYF.

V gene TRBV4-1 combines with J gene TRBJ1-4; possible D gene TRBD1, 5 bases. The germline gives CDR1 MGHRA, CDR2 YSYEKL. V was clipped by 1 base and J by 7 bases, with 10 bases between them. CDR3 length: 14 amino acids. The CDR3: CASSQGQGGEKLFF. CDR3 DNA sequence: TGCGCCAGCAGCCAAGGTCAGGGAGGTGAAAAACTGTTTTTT.

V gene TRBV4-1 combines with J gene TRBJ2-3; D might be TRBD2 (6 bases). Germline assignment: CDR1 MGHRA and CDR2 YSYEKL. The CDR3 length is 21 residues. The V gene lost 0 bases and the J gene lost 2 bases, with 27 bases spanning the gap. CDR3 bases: TGCGCCAGCAGCCAAGAATTAGTATTGACTAGTAGCGGACGGTCCACAGATACGCAGTATTTT. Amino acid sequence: CASSQELVLTSSGRSTDTQYF.

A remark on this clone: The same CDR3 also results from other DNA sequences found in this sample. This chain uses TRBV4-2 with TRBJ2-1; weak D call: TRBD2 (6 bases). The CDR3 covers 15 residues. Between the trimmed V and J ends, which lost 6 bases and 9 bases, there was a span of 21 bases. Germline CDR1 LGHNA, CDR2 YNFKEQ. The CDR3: CASSQQWDWGVEQFF. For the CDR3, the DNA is TGTGCCAGCAGTCAACAATGGGACTGGGGTGTTGAGCAGTTCTTC.

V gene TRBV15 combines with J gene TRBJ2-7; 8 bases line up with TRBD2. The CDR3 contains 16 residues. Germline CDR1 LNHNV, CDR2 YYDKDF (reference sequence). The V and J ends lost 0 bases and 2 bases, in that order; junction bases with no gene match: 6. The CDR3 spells CATSRDSGTKPYEQYF. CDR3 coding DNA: TGTGCCACCAGCAGAGATAGCGGGACAAAACCCTACGAGCAGTACTTC.